The 9 T cell receptor beta chains below come from one sample, sequenced in a study of blood T cell repertoires in COVID-19. Assay used: immunoSEQ multiplex PCR; TCRdb lists only in-frame clones, some missing. This table holds some 16,000 clones, about 88% found once. The sequenced material came from peripheral blood. These receptors all come from a man aged 60-69 years with acute or convalescent COVID-19.

This clone was detected only a few times. J is TRBJ2-2 and V is TRBV5-5, with TRBD2 as a possible D gene (5 bases). V lost 1 base, J lost 2 bases, and 12 bases lay in between. The CDR3 covers 16 residues. Germline CDR1 and CDR2: SGHKS and YYEKEE (reference sequence). CDR3 sequence reads: CASSLWVEGNTGELFF. The CDR3 DNA follows: TGTGCCAGCAGCTTGTGGGTCGAGGGAAACACCGGGGAGCTGTTTTTT.

The chain couples TRBV28 to TRBJ2-7, with TRBD2 identical over 8 bases. CDR1 is MDHEN, CDR2 SYDVKM, per germline. The trim removed 5 bases at V and 4 bases at J, leaving 10 bases unmatched. This CDR3 is 15 amino acids long. As DNA, the CDR3 is TGTGCCAGCAGTGCCGCGGAGAGCGGGAGTTACGAGCAGTACTTC. Translated, it gives CASSAAESGSYEQYF. The whole variable domain, remainder taken from reference TRBV28 and TRBJ2-7, is DVKVTQSSRYLVKRTGEKVFLECVQDMDHENMFWYRQDPGLGLRLIYFSYDVKMKEKGDIPEGYSVSREKKERFSLILESASTNQTSMYLCASSAAESGSYEQYFGPGTRLTVT.

This sequence joins TRBV7-8 and TRBJ1-5; D remains unclear. Trimming took 2 bases from V and 5 from J, leaving 10 bases between them. The CDR3 contains 14 residues. Germline V gene data show CDR1 as SGHVS and CDR2 as FQNEAQ. CDR3 loop: CASSLISTDQPQHF. The CDR3, as DNA: TGTGCCAGCAGCTTAATATCTACGGATCAGCCCCAGCATTTT.

The rearrangement uses TRBV27 and TRBJ2-7; TRBD2 matches 9 bases. CDR3 length equals 15 residues. The ends lost 8 bases at V and 4 bases at J; junction bases unmatched: 12. The germline gives CDR1 MNHEY, CDR2 SMNVEV (reference sequence). This CDR3 reads CASGASGGMFYEQYF. The CDR3, as DNA: TGTGCCAGCGGTGCGAGCGGGGGGATGTTTTACGAGCAGTACTTC.

The chain's CDR3 is CASSYEGGGVAYEQYF. In nucleotides, the CDR3 is TGTGCCAGCAGTTACGAGGGCGGCGGGGTCGCCTACGAGCAGTACTTC. The gene calls are TRBV6-2 or TRBV6-3 and TRBJ2-7, with TRBD2 as a possible D gene (6 bases). This CDR3 region has 16 residues. CDR1 MNHEY and CDR2 SVGEGT come from the germline V gene. Trimming took off 2 bases at V and 2 bases at J, with 16 bases between the two ends.

The CDR3 bases are TGTGCCAGCAGTTTGGGCCTAAGCTATGGCTACACCTTC. Protein product: CASSLGLSYGYTF. This chain links TRBV12-3 or TRBV12-4 with TRBJ1-2, with unresolved D. There are 13 residues in the CDR3. V lost 3 bases, J lost 4 bases, and 9 bases lay in between.

V usage is TRBV19 and J usage is TRBJ2-5; the match to TRBD1 covers 7 bases. Looked up from germline, CDR1 is LNHDA and CDR2 is SQIVND (reference sequence). J was trimmed by 5 bases and V by 5 bases; bases with no gene match: 8. CDR3 length: 14 residues. The CDR3 here is CASSVGTVGETQYF. DNA of the CDR3: TGTGCCAGTAGTGTAGGGACAGTCGGGGAGACCCAGTACTTC.

J is TRBJ2-1 and V is TRBV4-2; 7 nucleotides line up with TRBD2. There are 17 residues in the CDR3. Germline loops: CDR1 LGHNA, CDR2 YNFKEQ. With V trimmed by 1 base and J by 8 bases, 14 bases remained unmatched. The CDR3, as DNA: TGTGCCAGCAGCCAAGGACGAATGGGCGGGAGAGATCATGAGCAGTTCTTC. This codes for CASSQGRMGGRDHEQFF.

The chain is built from TRBV7-2 and TRBJ1-1; D unclear. The germline V gene encodes CDR1 SGHTA and CDR2 FQGNSA. This CDR3 region has 13 residues. V was trimmed by 2 bases and J by 5 bases, leaving 9 bases between them. This CDR3 reads CASSLLRGTEAFF. The CDR3 DNA reads as TGTGCCAGCAGCTTATTACGGGGAACTGAAGCTTTCTTT.